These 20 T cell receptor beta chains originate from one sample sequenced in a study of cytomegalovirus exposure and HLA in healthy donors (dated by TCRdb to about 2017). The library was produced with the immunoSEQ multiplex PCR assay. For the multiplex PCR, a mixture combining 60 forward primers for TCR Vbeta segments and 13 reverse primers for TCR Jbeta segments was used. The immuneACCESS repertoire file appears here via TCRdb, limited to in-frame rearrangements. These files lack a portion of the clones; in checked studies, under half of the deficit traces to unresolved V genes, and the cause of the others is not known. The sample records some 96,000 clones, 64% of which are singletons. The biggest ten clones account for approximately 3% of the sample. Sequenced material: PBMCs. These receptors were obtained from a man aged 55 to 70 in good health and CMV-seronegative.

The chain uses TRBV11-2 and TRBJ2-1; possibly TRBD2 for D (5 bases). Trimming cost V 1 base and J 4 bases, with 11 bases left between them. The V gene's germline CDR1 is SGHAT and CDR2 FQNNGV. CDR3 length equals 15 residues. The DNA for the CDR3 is TGTGCCAGCAGCTTAGGGTGGAGGAATTACAATGAGCAGTTCTTC. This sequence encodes CASSLGWRNYNEQFF.

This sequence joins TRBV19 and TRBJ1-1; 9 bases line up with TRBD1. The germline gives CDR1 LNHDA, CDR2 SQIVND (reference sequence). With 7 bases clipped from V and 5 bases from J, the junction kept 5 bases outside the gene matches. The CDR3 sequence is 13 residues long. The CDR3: CASTTGGWTEAFF. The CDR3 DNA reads TGTGCCAGTACTACAGGGGGCTGGACTGAAGCTTTCTTT.

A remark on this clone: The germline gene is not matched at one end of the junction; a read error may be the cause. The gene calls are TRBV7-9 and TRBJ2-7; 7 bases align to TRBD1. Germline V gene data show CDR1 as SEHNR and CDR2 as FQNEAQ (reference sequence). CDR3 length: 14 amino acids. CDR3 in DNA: TGTTCCAGCAGCTTAGCGTCTGGTTCAGGGGGGCAGTACTTC. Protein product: CSSSLASGSGGQYF. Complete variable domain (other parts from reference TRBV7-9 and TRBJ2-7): DTGVSQNPRHKITKRGQNVTFRCDPISEHNRLYWYRQTLGQGPEFLTYFQNEAQLEKSRLLSDRFSAERPKGSFSTLEIQRTEQGDSAMYLCSSSLASGSGGQYFGPGTRLTVT.

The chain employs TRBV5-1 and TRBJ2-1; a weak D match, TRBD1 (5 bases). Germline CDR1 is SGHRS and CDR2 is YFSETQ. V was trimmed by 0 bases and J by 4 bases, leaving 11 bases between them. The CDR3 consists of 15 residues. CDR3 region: CASSLGNGQYNEQFF. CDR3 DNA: TGCGCCAGCAGCTTGGGAAACGGACAATACAATGAGCAGTTCTTC.

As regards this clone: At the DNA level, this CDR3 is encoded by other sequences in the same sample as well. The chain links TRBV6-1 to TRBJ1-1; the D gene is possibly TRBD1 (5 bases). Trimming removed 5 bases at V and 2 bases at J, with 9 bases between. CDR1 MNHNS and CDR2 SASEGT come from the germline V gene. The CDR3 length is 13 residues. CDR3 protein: CASSRTLNTEAFF. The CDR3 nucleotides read TGTGCCAGCAGTCGGACACTAAACACTGAAGCTTTCTTT.

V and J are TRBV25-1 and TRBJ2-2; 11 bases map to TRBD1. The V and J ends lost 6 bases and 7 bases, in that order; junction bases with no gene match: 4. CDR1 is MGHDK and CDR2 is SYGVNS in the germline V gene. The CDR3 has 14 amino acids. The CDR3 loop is CASRDRGRLGELFF. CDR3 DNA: TGTGCCAGCAGGGACAGGGGGCGACTCGGGGAGCTGTTTTTT.

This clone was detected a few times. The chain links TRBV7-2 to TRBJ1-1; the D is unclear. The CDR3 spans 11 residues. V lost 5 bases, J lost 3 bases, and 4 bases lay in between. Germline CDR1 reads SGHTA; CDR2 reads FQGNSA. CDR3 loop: CASSQYTEAFF. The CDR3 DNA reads TGTGCCAGCAGCCAGTACACTGAAGCTTTCTTT. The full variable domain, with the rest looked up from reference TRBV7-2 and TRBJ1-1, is GAGVSQSPSNKVTEKGKDVELRCDPISGHTALYWYRQSLGQGLEFLIYFQGNSAPDKSGLPSDRFSAERTGGSVSTLTIQRTQQEDSAVYLCASSQYTEAFFGQGTRLTVV.

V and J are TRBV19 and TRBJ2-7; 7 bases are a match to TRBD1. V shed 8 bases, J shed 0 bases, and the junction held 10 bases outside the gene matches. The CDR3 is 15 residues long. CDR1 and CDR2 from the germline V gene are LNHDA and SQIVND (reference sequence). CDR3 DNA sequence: TGTGCCAGTTCCCCATGGACAGGCAGCTCCTACGAGCAGTACTTC. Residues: CASSPWTGSSYEQYF.

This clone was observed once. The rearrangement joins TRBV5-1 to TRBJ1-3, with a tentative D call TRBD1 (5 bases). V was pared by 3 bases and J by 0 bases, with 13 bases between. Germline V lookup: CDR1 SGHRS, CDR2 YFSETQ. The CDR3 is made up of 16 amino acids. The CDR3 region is CASSSGGTSSGNTIYF. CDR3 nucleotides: TGCGCCAGCAGCTCCGGAGGGACGAGCTCTGGAAACACCATATATTTT.

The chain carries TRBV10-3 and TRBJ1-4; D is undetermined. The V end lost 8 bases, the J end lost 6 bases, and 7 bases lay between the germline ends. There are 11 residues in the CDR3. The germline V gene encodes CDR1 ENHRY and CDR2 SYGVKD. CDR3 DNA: TGTGCCATCCGGGAGGATGAAAAACTGTTTTTT. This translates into CAIREDEKLFF.

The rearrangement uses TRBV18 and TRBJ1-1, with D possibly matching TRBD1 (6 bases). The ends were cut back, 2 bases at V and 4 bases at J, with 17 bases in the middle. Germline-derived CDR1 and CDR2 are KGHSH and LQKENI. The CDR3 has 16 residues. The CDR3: CASSPGGGAWITEAFF. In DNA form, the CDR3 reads TGTGCCAGCTCACCAGGAGGGGGGGCTTGGATCACTGAAGCTTTCTTT.

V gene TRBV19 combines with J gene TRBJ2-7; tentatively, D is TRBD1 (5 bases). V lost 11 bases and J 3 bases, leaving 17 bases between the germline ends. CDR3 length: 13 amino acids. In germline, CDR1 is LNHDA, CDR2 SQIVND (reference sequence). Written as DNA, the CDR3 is TGTGCCTCGAAGACAGCTCTTTACTACGAGCAGTACTTC. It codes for CASKTALYYEQYF.

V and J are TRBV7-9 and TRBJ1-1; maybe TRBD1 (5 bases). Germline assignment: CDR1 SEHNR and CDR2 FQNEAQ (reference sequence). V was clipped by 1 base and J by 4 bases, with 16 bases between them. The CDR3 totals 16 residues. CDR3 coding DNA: TGTGCCAGCAGCTTAGAAGATGGGGCTCATGGCACTGAAGCTTTCTTT. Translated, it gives CASSLEDGAHGTEAFF.

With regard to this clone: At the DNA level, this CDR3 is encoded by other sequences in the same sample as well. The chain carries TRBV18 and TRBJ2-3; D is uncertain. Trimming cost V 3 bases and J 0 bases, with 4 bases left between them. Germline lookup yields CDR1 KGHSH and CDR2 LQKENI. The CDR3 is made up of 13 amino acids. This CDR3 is CASSPPSTDTQYF. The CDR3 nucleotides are TGTGCCAGCTCACCCCCAAGCACAGATACGCAGTATTTT.

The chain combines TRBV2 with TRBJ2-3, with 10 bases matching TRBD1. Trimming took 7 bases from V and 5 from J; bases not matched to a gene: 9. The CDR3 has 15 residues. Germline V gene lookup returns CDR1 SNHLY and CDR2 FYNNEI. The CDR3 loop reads CASKVGTGVRDTQYF. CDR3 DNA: TGTGCCAGCAAAGTCGGGACAGGGGTACGAGATACGCAGTATTTT.

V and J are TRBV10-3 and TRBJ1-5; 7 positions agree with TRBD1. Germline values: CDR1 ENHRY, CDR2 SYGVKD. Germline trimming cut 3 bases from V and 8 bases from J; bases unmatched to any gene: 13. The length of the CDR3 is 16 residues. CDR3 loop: CAISDPGQAKMKPQHF. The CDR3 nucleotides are TGTGCCATCAGTGACCCAGGACAGGCTAAAATGAAGCCCCAGCATTTT.

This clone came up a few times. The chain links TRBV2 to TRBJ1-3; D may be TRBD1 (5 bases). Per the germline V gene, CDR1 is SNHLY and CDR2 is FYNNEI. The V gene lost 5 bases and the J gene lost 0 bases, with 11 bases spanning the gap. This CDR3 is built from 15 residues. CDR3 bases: TGTGCCAGCAGTTTACAGGTCCTCTCTGGAAACACCATATATTTT. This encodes CASSLQVLSGNTIYF.

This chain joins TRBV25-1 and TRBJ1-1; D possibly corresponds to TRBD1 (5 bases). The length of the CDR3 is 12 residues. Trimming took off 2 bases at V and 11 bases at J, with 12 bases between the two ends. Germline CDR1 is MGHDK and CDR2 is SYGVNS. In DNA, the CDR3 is TGTGCCAGCAGTGAACCCACCGCAGGGGCTTTCTTT. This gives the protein CASSEPTAGAFF.

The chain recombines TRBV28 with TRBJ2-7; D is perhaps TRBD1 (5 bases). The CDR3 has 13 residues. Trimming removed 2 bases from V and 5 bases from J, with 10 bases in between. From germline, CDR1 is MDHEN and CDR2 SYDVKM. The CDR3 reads CASSLPHRHEQYF. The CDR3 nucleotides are TGTGCCAGCAGTTTACCCCACAGGCACGAGCAGTACTTC.

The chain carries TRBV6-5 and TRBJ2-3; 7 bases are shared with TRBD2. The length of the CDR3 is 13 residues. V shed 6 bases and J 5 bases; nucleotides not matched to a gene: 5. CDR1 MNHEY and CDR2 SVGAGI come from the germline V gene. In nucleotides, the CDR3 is TGTGCCAGCAGGCGAATAGCGGGAGATACGCAGTATTTT. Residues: CASRRIAGDTQYF.